The next 31 T cell receptor beta chains were all read from a single sample in a study of early T cells in non-severe SARS-CoV-2 infection. TCRdb recomputed calls from the 5' RACE reads with MiXCR, one row per CDR3 protein. The repertoire holds around 57,000 distinct CDR3 sequences, around 5.7% seen once, with about 3% in the top ten. The sample was whole blood, taken at baseline. All receptors come from an adult who was a healthcare worker with PCR-confirmed SARS-CoV-2 infection or an uninfected control (not recorded which).

The chain uses TRBV10-3 and TRBJ2-1; a weak D match, TRBD1 (5 bases). V lost 6 bases, J lost 10 bases, and 13 bases lay in between. The CDR3 runs 12 residues. Germline V gene data show CDR1 as ENHRY and CDR2 as SYGVKD. Here the CDR3 DNA reads TGTGCCATCAGGCCAGGGTCCCAGGAGCAGTTCTTC. Protein: CAIRPGSQEQFF.

In its sample, this clonotype was seen many times. The V call is TRBV20-1, the J call TRBJ2-7, with 11 bases that match TRBD2. The V segment lost 3 bases and the J segment 4 bases; nucleotides outside the gene matches: 5. The CDR3 contains 14 residues. The germline gives CDR1 DFQATT, CDR2 SNEGSKA (reference sequence). CDR3 sequence (DNA): TGCAGTGCTAGGACCGGGACTAGCGGTTACGAGCAGTACTTC. Translating gives CSARTGTSGYEQYF.

The table lists this clonotype with many counts. The rearrangement joins TRBV12-3 or TRBV12-4 to TRBJ1-6; possible D gene TRBD1, 5 bases. The CDR3 extends over 14 amino acids. V lost 4 bases, J lost 9 bases, and 13 bases lay in between. The CDR3 DNA sequence: TGTGCCAGCAGTTCCGGGACTAGGGGTTCACCCCTCCACTTT. Translation gives CASSSGTRGSPLHF.

Of note for this clonotype: A much more abundant neighbour one base away suggests this may be a read error. As the CDR3 is not closed by the conserved phenylalanine or tryptophan, this likely results from a read error. This chain links TRBV2 with TRBJ1-2, with D possibly matching TRBD1 (5 bases). Germline V gene data show CDR1 as SNHLY and CDR2 as FYNNEI. This CDR3 comprises 13 residues. V lost 7 bases, J lost 1 base, and 10 bases lay in between. This CDR3 is CASILTVNYGYTI. CDR3 DNA: TGTGCCAGCATCTTGACAGTTAACTATGGCTACACCATC.

This clonotype was seen ten or more times. V usage is TRBV28 and J usage is TRBJ1-2, with 8 nucleotides matching TRBD1. J was trimmed by 3 bases and V by 4 bases; bases with no gene match: 4. The CDR3 spans 14 residues. CDR1 is MDHEN and CDR2 is SYDVKM in the germline V gene. The CDR3, as DNA: TGTGCCAGCAGTTCCCAGACAGGGGACTATGGCTACACCTTC. It codes for CASSSQTGDYGYTF.

This clonotype was picked up many times. This chain connects TRBV27 to TRBJ1-6; D ambiguous. CDR1 and CDR2 (germline): MNHEY, SMNVEV (reference sequence). Deletions cut 6 bases from V and 9 bases from J, with 18 bases between. The CDR3 covers 15 residues. The CDR3 nucleotides read TGTGCCAGCAGCAAGTTCCAGGATTCGGTTTCACCCCTCCACTTT. Amino acid sequence: CASSKFQDSVSPLHF.

This clonotype came up a few times. The rearrangement joins TRBV7-2 to TRBJ2-3; TRBD1 matches 9 bases. V lost 4 bases to trimming and J lost 9 bases; unmatched junction nucleotides: 2. Germline V CDR1 and CDR2: SGHTA, FQGNSA. The CDR3 loop spans 12 amino acids. The CDR3, as DNA: TGTGCCAGCAGCTCGACAGGGGGGACGCAGTATTTT. Its translation: CASSSTGGTQYF.

This clonotype has a count of ten or more. The chain recombines TRBV12-3 or TRBV12-4 with TRBJ2-5; 7 bases align to TRBD1. With 2 bases clipped from V and 5 bases from J, the junction kept 8 bases outside the gene matches. The CDR3 loop spans 15 amino acids. The CDR3 is CASSLPAGGRETQYF. For the CDR3, the DNA is TGTGCCAGCAGTTTACCAGCAGGGGGACGGGAGACCCAGTACTTC.

This clonotype was counted ten times or more. This rearrangement joins TRBV5-6 to TRBJ2-1; maybe TRBD2 (6 bases). CDR1 and CDR2 (germline): SGHDT, YYEEEE. Trimming cost V 4 bases and J 6 bases, with 20 bases left between them. This CDR3 contains 16 residues. CDR3 sequence: CASSPGDRWNGNEQFF. The DNA of the CDR3 is TGTGCCAGCAGCCCGGGGGACCGGTGGAATGGCAATGAGCAGTTCTTC.

The sample holds many counts of this clonotype. V gene TRBV12-3 or TRBV12-4 combines with J gene TRBJ1-4; unclear D gene. This CDR3 contains 15 residues. V was shortened by 6 bases and J by 8 bases, with 19 bases between the two germline ends. CDR3 coding DNA: TGTGCCAGCAGCGTCGGCGGCACGTATTACGAAAAACTGTTTTTT. Encoded protein: CASSVGGTYYEKLFF.

Note on this clonotype: One junction end does not reproduce the germline sequence, and a read error may be involved. V gene TRBV7-3 combines with J gene TRBJ2-7; 9 nucleotides agree with TRBD1. The CDR3 is made up of 15 amino acids. The germline V gene encodes CDR1 SGHTA and CDR2 FQGTGA. This CDR3 reads CANSSKQGAPHQQYF. Here the CDR3 DNA reads TGTGCCAACAGCTCCAAACAGGGGGCACCCCACCAGCAGTACTTC. The variable domain in full, completed from reference TRBV7-3 and TRBJ2-7, reads GAGVSQTPSNKVTEKGKYVELRCDPISGHTALYWYRQSLGQGPEFLIYFQGTGAADDSGLPNDRFFAVRPEGSVSTLKIQRTERGDSAVYLCANSSKQGAPHQQYFGPGTRLTVT.

Ten or more counts support this clonotype. J is TRBJ1-2 and V is TRBV20-1; D ambiguous. Germline CDR1 is DFQATT and CDR2 is SNEGSKA (reference sequence). There are 15 residues in the CDR3. V gave up 0 bases and J gave up 2 bases, with 13 bases separating them. CDR3 sequence reads: CSARDRGRGNYGYTF. The CDR3 bases are TGCAGTGCTAGAGATCGTGGCAGAGGGAACTATGGCTACACCTTC.

Worth noting for this clonotype: A single base separates this from a much larger clone, so it may be a read error. V usage is TRBV4-1 and J usage is TRBJ2-7; D is undetermined. CDR1 MGHRA and CDR2 YSYEKL come from the germline V gene. The length of the CDR3 is 18 residues. The CDR3 region has the DNA TGCACCAGCAGCCAAAACGTTTTGTTCGCTGTCGGTTGGTCTGAGCAGTACTTC. It translates to CTSSQNVLFAVGWSEQYF.

At least ten counts were recorded for this clonotype. The chain employs TRBV5-5 and TRBJ2-6; no reliable D call. This CDR3 comprises 15 residues. CDR1 and CDR2 from the germline V gene are SGHKS and YYEKEE (reference sequence). Trimming left V 1 base short and J 4 bases short, with 9 bases between. CDR3 bases: TGTGCCAGCAGCTTGCATCTTGTGGGGGCCAACGTCCTGACTTTC. Protein product: CASSLHLVGANVLTF. Based on the CDR3 plus reference TRBV5-5 and TRBJ2-6, the full variable domain is DAGVTQSPTHLIKTRGQQVTLRCSPISGHKSVSWYQQVLGQGPQFIFQYYEKEERGRGNFPDRFSARQFPNYSSELNVNALLLGDSALYLCASSLHLVGANVLTFGAGSRLTVL.

There are a few counts of this clonotype. V gene TRBV19 combines with J gene TRBJ2-3, with D possibly being TRBD2 (5 bases). Trimming stripped 3 bases from V and 5 bases from J, with 12 bases between. Per germline, CDR1 LNHDA and CDR2 SQIVND (reference sequence). The CDR3 runs to 14 residues. The chain's CDR3 is CASSMEAAGDTQYF. DNA for the CDR3: TGTGCCAGTAGTATGGAGGCTGCCGGAGATACGCAGTATTTT.

V gene TRBV6-6 combines with J gene TRBJ2-2; D perhaps matches TRBD2 (6 bases). The V gene's germline CDR1 is MNHNY and CDR2 SVGAGI (reference sequence). V lost 8 bases and J lost 4, with 14 bases in between. The CDR3 extends over 14 amino acids. In nucleotides, the CDR3 is TGTGCCAGCCGAGATGCGGGATCCACCGGGGAGCTGTTTTTT. Residues: CASRDAGSTGELFF.

Ten or more counts support this clonotype. The V and J genes are TRBV29-1 and TRBJ2-2; no clear D. The V end lost 3 bases, the J end lost 6 bases, and 14 bases lay between the germline ends. CDR1 SQVTM and CDR2 ANQGSEA come from the germline V gene. The CDR3 runs 14 residues. CDR3 in DNA: TGCAGCGTTGATGGGGTCGGGCCACCCGGGGAGCTGTTTTTT. Translation: CSVDGVGPPGELFF.

V is TRBV20-1 and J is TRBJ2-1; TRBD2 agrees at 11 bases. Germline V gives CDR1 DFQATT, CDR2 SNEGSKA (reference sequence). The J segment lost 5 bases and the V segment lost 6 bases, leaving 15 bases of the junction unmatched. This CDR3 contains 17 residues. The DNA for the CDR3 is TGCAGTGCCGTAGCGGGAGGGCCCTCCAAAAGAAACAATGAGCAGTTCTTC. Residues: CSAVAGGPSKRNNEQFF.

The chain links TRBV6-2 or TRBV6-3 to TRBJ2-3; no clear D. V was trimmed by 5 bases and J by 2 bases, leaving 8 bases between them. CDR1 and CDR2 (germline): MNHEY, SVGEGT. The CDR3 sequence is 13 residues long. CDR3 protein: CASSARDTDTQYF. The CDR3 nucleotides are TGTGCCAGCAGTGCTAGGGACACAGATACGCAGTATTTT.

The CDR3 bases are TGTGCCAGCAGCATAACCGGGACTAGCGGGAGGAGGAGCACAGATACGCAGTATTTT. Amino acids: CASSITGTSGRRSTDTQYF. The chain recombines TRBV7-2 with TRBJ2-3, with 15 bases matching TRBD2. Germline CDR1 reads SGHTA; CDR2 reads FQGNSA. The CDR3 covers 19 residues. Unmatched junction bases numbered 9, after V lost 5 bases and J lost 0 bases.

The sample holds many counts of this clonotype. The chain carries TRBV5-6 and TRBJ2-7, with no clear D. Deletions cut 6 bases from V and 1 base from J, with 17 bases between. The CDR3 totals 15 residues. Germline CDR1 and CDR2: SGHDT and YYEEEE. CDR3 nucleotide sequence: TGTGCCAGCAACCTCAACCGTTTAGGGTCCTACGAGCAGTACTTC. It specifies CASNLNRLGSYEQYF.

The CDR3, as DNA: TGTGCCAGTAGCCCGGGCAGCCGACATGAGCAGTTCTTC. It translates to CASSPGSRHEQFF. V usage is TRBV19 and J usage is TRBJ2-1; D not certain. This CDR3 spans 13 amino acids. Per germline, CDR1 LNHDA and CDR2 SQIVND (reference sequence). The ends were cut back, 6 bases at V and 8 bases at J, with 14 bases in the middle.

This clonotype was counted a few times. An end of the junction differs from the germline gene, which may be a read error. The chain joins TRBV10-3 to TRBJ1-3, with D tentatively TRBD1 (5 bases). The germline V gene has CDR1 ENHRY and CDR2 SYGVKD. CDR3 length: 17 residues. CDR3 DNA: TGTGCCATCCGTGGGGGAGATGCAGGCCGCTCTGAAAACACCATATATTTT. It yields the protein CAIRGGDAGRSENTIYF.

This clonotype appeared many times. The rearrangement joins TRBV20-1 to TRBJ2-1; TRBD2 matches at 8 bases. J was trimmed by 4 bases and V by 6 bases; bases with no gene match: 11. The CDR3 has 15 amino acids. The germline V gene encodes CDR1 DFQATT and CDR2 SNEGSKA (reference sequence). CDR3 sequence: CSAPSAGGLYNEQFF. In DNA form, the CDR3 reads TGCAGTGCCCCGTCGGCGGGAGGATTGTACAATGAGCAGTTCTTC.

There are many counts of this clonotype. The CDR3 sequence: CASKPGWTHNEQFF. CDR3 nucleotide sequence: TGTGCCAGCAAACCCGGGTGGACCCACAATGAGCAGTTCTTC. This rearrangement joins TRBV2 to TRBJ2-1; no reliable D call. The CDR3 spans 14 residues. The germline V gene encodes CDR1 SNHLY and CDR2 FYNNEI. Trimming cost V 7 bases and J 5 bases, with 15 bases left between them.

This clonotype was observed a few times. CDR3 bases: TGCGCCAGCAGCCCTAAGCCGGCGGGAGGGAACACCGGGGAGCTGTTTTTT. Translated, it gives CASSPKPAGGNTGELFF. The chain joins TRBV4-1 to TRBJ2-2, with 8 positions matching TRBD2. V shed 4 bases and J 1 base; nucleotides not matched to a gene: 8. This CDR3 spans 17 amino acids. Per germline, CDR1 MGHRA and CDR2 YSYEKL.

This clonotype has at least ten counts. The rearrangement joins TRBV7-9 to TRBJ2-1, with D unresolved. This CDR3 is 14 amino acids long. The V gene lost 1 base and the J gene lost 0 bases, with 4 bases spanning the gap. Germline CDR1 SEHNR, CDR2 FQNEAQ (reference sequence). CDR3 bases: TGTGCCAGCAGCTTAGAAAGCTCCTACAATGAGCAGTTCTTC. Encoded protein: CASSLESSYNEQFF. Full variable domain (missing parts from reference TRBV7-9 and TRBJ2-1): DTGVSQNPRHKITKRGQNVTFRCDPISEHNRLYWYRQTLGQGPEFLTYFQNEAQLEKSRLLSDRFSAERPKGSFSTLEIQRTEQGDSAMYLCASSLESSYNEQFFGPGTRLTVL.

This chain connects TRBV2 to TRBJ1-5, with a weak D call TRBD1 (5 bases). The CDR3 covers 16 residues. The V gene lost 6 bases and the J gene lost 0 bases, with 15 bases spanning the gap. Germline V CDR1 and CDR2: SNHLY, FYNNEI. As DNA, the CDR3 is TGTGCCAGCAGAGCCGGGACCCAAAATAGCAATCAGCCCCAGCATTTT. This gives the protein CASRAGTQNSNQPQHF.

V and J are TRBV2 and TRBJ2-1; possible D gene TRBD2, 5 bases. Per germline, CDR1 SNHLY and CDR2 FYNNEI. V was cut by 4 bases and J by 7 bases, with 5 bases left in between. This CDR3 contains 11 residues. CDR3 sequence reads: CASSGGNEQFF. CDR3 DNA sequence: TGTGCCAGCAGTGGCGGGAATGAGCAGTTCTTC.

In its sample, this clonotype was seen many times. The chain couples TRBV10-3 to TRBJ2-3; TRBD2 matches at 9 bases. The V gene's germline CDR1 is ENHRY and CDR2 SYGVKD. The CDR3 has 15 amino acids. V shed 4 bases and J 4 bases; nucleotides not matched to a gene: 6. The CDR3 protein is CAISGSSGISDTQYF. For the CDR3, the DNA is TGTGCCATCAGTGGATCTAGCGGGATATCAGATACGCAGTATTTT.

At least ten counts were recorded for this clonotype. Its ends do not fully match the called genes, so a read error is possible. J is TRBJ2-1 and V is TRBV10-2; the D is unclear. Germline lookup yields CDR1 WSHSY and CDR2 SAAADI. The CDR3 spans 12 residues. Here the CDR3 reads CASREYINEQFF. The CDR3 DNA is TGCGCCAGCAGAGAGTACATCAATGAGCAGTTCTTC.